One sample yielded the 23 T cell receptor beta chains listed below, sequenced in a study of regulatory T cells in long-lasting Graves disease. Investigators prepared the TCR beta libraries by applying iRepertoire HTBI primers and Arm-PCR of CDR3 regions. TCRdb processed the multiplex PCR reads anew with MiXCR; each CDR3 protein has one entry. The sample has 620,000 or so distinct CDR3 sequences, approximately 15% seen once; the top ten hold about 18%. Time point here: newly diagnosed GD, antithyroid drugs for less than 3 months. The authors made the TCR library using RNA they extracted from PBMCs. A further study also used this sample, focusing on T cells in Graves' hyperthyroidism and ophthalmopathy.

Here the sequenced sample was peripheral blood mononuclear cells (PBMCs), taken at new diagnosis, from a patient treated with antithyroid drugs. These TCRs come from a woman aged 30 to 39 with Graves disease.

This clonotype showed up many times. V gene TRBV24-1 combines with J gene TRBJ2-2; maybe TRBD1 (6 bases). This CDR3 comprises 12 residues. From germline, CDR1 is KGHDR and CDR2 SFDVKD. The germline V and J ends were trimmed by 7 bases and 9 bases, with 11 bases remaining between them. CDR3 nucleotides: TGTGCCACCAGCGTACAGGGCCGGGAGCTGTTTTTT. Translated, it gives CATSVQGRELFF.

This clonotype came up many times. The chain combines TRBV7-2 with TRBJ2-7; no clear D. This CDR3 is 13 amino acids long. With 1 base removed from V and 4 bases from J, the gap between germline ends came to 8 bases. Germline CDR1 reads SGHTA; CDR2 reads FQGNSA. CDR3 loop: CASSLVEKYEQYF. CDR3 nucleotides: TGTGCCAGCAGCTTAGTGGAGAAATACGAGCAGTACTTC.

This clonotype has a single count. Germline and junction disagree at one end, which may indicate a read error. This chain uses TRBV28 with TRBJ2-1; tentative D call: TRBD1 (5 bases). The germline gives CDR1 MDHEN, CDR2 SYDVKM. The CDR3 sequence is 14 residues long. In DNA, the CDR3 is TGCGCCAGCAGCCAAGATGGGGCTGGGTATGAGCAGTTCTTC. It yields the protein CASSQDGAGYEQFF.

This clonotype has just a few counts. This chain links TRBV19 with TRBJ1-5; 7 bases fit TRBD1. This CDR3 region has 14 residues. J lost 2 bases, V lost 9 bases, and 7 bases had no gene match. The germline CDR1 and CDR2 sequences are LNHDA and SQIVND (reference sequence). The CDR3 spells CASRPDRRNQPQHF. CDR3 DNA sequence: TGTGCCAGCCGGCCGGACAGGCGCAATCAGCCCCAGCATTTT. Variable domain in full (rest from reference TRBV19 and TRBJ1-5): DGGITQSPKYLFRKEGQNVTLSCEQNLNHDAMYWYRQDPGQGLRLIYYSQIVNDFQKGDIAEGYSVSREKKESFPLTVTSAQKNPTAFYLCASRPDRRNQPQHFGDGTRLSIL.

Worth noting for this clonotype: It is likely a read error: a sequence one base away is far more abundant. The J gene is TRBJ2-7, the V gene TRBV28, with 10 bases that match TRBD2. Judging by the DNA end, TRBJ2-1 fits better; the J call may be wrong. The CDR3 is 17 residues long. Germline CDR1 and CDR2: MDHEN and SYDVKM. DNA of the CDR3: TGTGCCAGCAGTAGCTATCCCTCTAGCGGGAGTCGATATGAGCAGTTCTTC. Amino acid sequence: CASSSYPSSGSRYEQFF.

Details on this clonotype: A read error is possible here, since a much larger clone lies one base away. The chain links TRBV11-2 to TRBJ1-1, with D uncertain. CDR3 length: 18 residues. V was shortened by 6 bases and J by 0 bases, with 23 bases between the two germline ends. Germline-derived CDR1 and CDR2 are SGHAT and FQNNGV. The CDR3 DNA is TGTGCCAGCAGTGAAACCCCCCCTTGGGCAGTGCTGAACACTGAAGCTTTCTTT. Translating it yields CASSETPPWAVLNTEAFF.

CDR3 amino acids: CASSPQTIHSTDTQYF. The CDR3 DNA is TGCGCCAGCAGCCCACAGACTATCCATAGCACAGATACGCAGTATTTT. V and J are TRBV5-1 and TRBJ2-3; TRBD2 might be the D (5 bases). This CDR3 region has 16 residues. The germline V and J ends were trimmed by 4 bases and 0 bases, with 15 bases remaining between them. Germline V CDR1 and CDR2: SGHRS, YFSETQ.

This clonotype was seen at least ten times. The CDR3 region has the DNA TGTGCCAGCAGTTTATATGGTAGCGGGGCCTACAATGAGCAGTTCTTC. Its protein is CASSLYGSGAYNEQFF. The V and J genes are TRBV28 and TRBJ2-1; 8 nucleotides align to TRBD2. V lost 1 base, J lost 2 bases, and 4 bases stayed unmatched. Germline V gene data show CDR1 as MDHEN and CDR2 as SYDVKM. The CDR3 runs to 16 residues.

The chain has TRBV24-1 and TRBJ2-3, with D hard to call. The CDR3 has 13 residues. V was clipped by 4 bases and J by 8 bases, with 12 bases between them. The germline CDR1 and CDR2 sequences are KGHDR and SFDVKD. Here the CDR3 DNA reads TGTGCCACCAGTGAACCCGTCCGCGGTACGCAGTATTTT. Amino acid sequence: CATSEPVRGTQYF.

There are many counts of this clonotype. The chain links TRBV14 to TRBJ2-5, with D possibly matching TRBD1 (7 bases). Deletions cut 3 bases from V and 4 bases from J, with 15 bases between. The CDR3 has 15 amino acids. Germline values: CDR1 SGHDN, CDR2 FVKESK. The CDR3: CASSQGIQGGETQYF. In DNA form, the CDR3 reads TGTGCCAGCAGCCAGGGTATCCAGGGGGGAGAGACCCAGTACTTC.

This clonotype occurred many times. Sequence at one end of the junction differs from germline and may be a read error. This chain joins TRBV7-9 and TRBJ2-1, with D hard to call. The germline gives CDR1 SEHNR, CDR2 FQNEAQ (reference sequence). The CDR3 has 15 amino acids. CDR3 sequence: CASSLDLVSNNEQFF. CDR3 sequence (DNA): TGTGCCAGCAGCTTGGACCTGGTCTCCAACAATGAGCAGTTCTTC.

This clonotype was recorded at least ten times. The chain employs TRBV2 and TRBJ2-7; 10 bases align to TRBD2. The CDR3 is made up of 14 amino acids. Looked up from germline, CDR1 is SNHLY and CDR2 is FYNNEI. The V and J ends lost 9 bases and 6 bases, in that order; junction bases with no gene match: 11. CDR3 DNA sequence: TGTGCCAGTTTGTTTCTAGCGGGAGCGGGCGAGCAGTACTTC. This sequence encodes CASLFLAGAGEQYF.

Many counts were recorded for this clonotype. This chain joins TRBV6-5 and TRBJ1-5; D is unresolved. The germline V and J ends were trimmed by 2 bases and 3 bases, with 17 bases remaining between them. Germline-derived CDR1 and CDR2 are MNHEY and SVGAGI. This CDR3 is built from 17 residues. The CDR3 nucleotides read TGTGCCAGCAGTTACAGCGGTGGGGAAGGGAACAATCAGCCCCAGCATTTT. Translated: CASSYSGGEGNNQPQHF.

This clonotype occurred many times. The chain is built from TRBV28 and TRBJ2-7; TRBD1 matches 8 bases. Germline trimming cut 7 bases from V and 3 bases from J; bases unmatched to any gene: 8. In germline, CDR1 is MDHEN, CDR2 SYDVKM. This CDR3 is 14 amino acids long. CDR3 nucleotides: TGTGCCAGCATCCCCGGGACAGGATACTACGAGCAGTACTTC. This gives the protein CASIPGTGYYEQYF.

This clonotype has more than one count but fewer than ten. The V gene is TRBV27, the J gene TRBJ1-5, with 9 bases identical to TRBD1. Trimming cost V 7 bases and J 0 bases; bases outside gene matches: 10. Germline CDR1 is MNHEY and CDR2 is SMNVEV (reference sequence). The CDR3 consists of 17 residues. This CDR3 is CASTRTGALRSNQPQHF. As DNA, the CDR3 is TGTGCCAGCACACGGACAGGGGCACTCCGTAGCAATCAGCCCCAGCATTTT.

This clonotype was found many times. The rearrangement links TRBV6-5 to TRBJ1-4, with a possible D match to TRBD1 (6 bases). Germline lookup yields CDR1 MNHEY and CDR2 SVGAGI. The CDR3 length is 15 residues. V shed 2 bases and J shed 4 bases, with 11 bases lying between them. CDR3 loop: CASSYDGQSNEKLFF. CDR3 DNA sequence: TGTGCCAGCAGTTACGACGGACAGAGTAATGAAAAACTGTTTTTT.

The V and J genes are TRBV28 and TRBJ2-5; 12 bases line up with TRBD2. This CDR3 is 17 amino acids long. The germline V gene encodes CDR1 MDHEN and CDR2 SYDVKM. V gave up 6 bases and J gave up 7 bases; unmatched junction bases: 15. The DNA for the CDR3 is TGTGCCAGCAGCGTCGCTAGCGGGAGGGCCTGGACTGGGACCCAGTACTTC. Protein product: CASSVASGRAWTGTQYF.

V and J are TRBV9 and TRBJ2-1, with 8 positions matching TRBD2. The CDR3 runs 18 residues. CDR1 SGDLS and CDR2 YYNGEE come from the germline V gene. With V trimmed by 4 bases and J by 5 bases, 17 bases remained unmatched. CDR3 sequence reads: CASSPPKGLREVHNEQFF. CDR3 coding DNA: TGTGCCAGCAGCCCCCCTAAAGGTCTGCGGGAGGTACACAATGAGCAGTTCTTC.

The rearrangement uses TRBV5-4 and TRBJ1-1, with D hard to call. V was shortened by 1 base and J by 1 base, with 11 bases between the two germline ends. Germline values: CDR1 SGHNT, CDR2 YYREEE (reference sequence). This CDR3 comprises 15 residues. The CDR3 loop is CASSLSHTQNTEAFF. The CDR3 coding sequence is TGTGCCAGCAGCTTGTCGCACACTCAGAACACTGAAGCTTTCTTT.

Many counts were recorded for this clonotype. The chain joins TRBV5-1 to TRBJ1-6; no clear D gene. Deletions cut 4 bases from V and 9 bases from J, with 17 bases between. Per germline, CDR1 SGHRS and CDR2 YFSETQ. The CDR3 is 15 residues long. The CDR3 protein is CASSPGDLVGSPLHF. The CDR3 nucleotides read TGCGCCAGCAGCCCGGGAGATCTAGTAGGTTCACCCCTCCACTTT.

This clonotype has ten or more counts. The chain recombines TRBV2 with TRBJ1-5, with D tentatively TRBD1 (6 bases). The CDR3 has 15 amino acids. Germline-derived CDR1 and CDR2 are SNHLY and FYNNEI. V was cut by 1 base and J by 4 bases, with 11 bases left in between. As DNA, the CDR3 is TGTGCCAGCAGTGAAGGACAGGTAGAGAATCAGCCCCAGCATTTT. Amino acids: CASSEGQVENQPQHF.

Many counts were recorded for this clonotype. The V call is TRBV20-1, the J call TRBJ2-5; 7 positions match TRBD2. Unmatched junction bases numbered 15, after V lost 0 bases and J lost 2 bases. Germline V gene lookup returns CDR1 DFQATT and CDR2 SNEGSKA (reference sequence). CDR3 length: 18 residues. CDR3: CSAREGSPSGSRQETQYF. CDR3 sequence (DNA): TGCAGTGCTAGAGAGGGTTCTCCTAGCGGCTCCCGACAAGAGACCCAGTACTTC.

This clonotype was counted at least ten times. The chain is built from TRBV11-2 and TRBJ2-7; no clear D gene. The CDR3 consists of 13 residues. Trimming took 6 bases from V and 1 from J, leaving 10 bases between them. Germline-derived CDR1 and CDR2 are SGHAT and FQNNGV. In DNA, the CDR3 is TGTGCCAGCAGTTTCGCCTCATCCTACGAGCAGTACTTC. Residues: CASSFASSYEQYF.